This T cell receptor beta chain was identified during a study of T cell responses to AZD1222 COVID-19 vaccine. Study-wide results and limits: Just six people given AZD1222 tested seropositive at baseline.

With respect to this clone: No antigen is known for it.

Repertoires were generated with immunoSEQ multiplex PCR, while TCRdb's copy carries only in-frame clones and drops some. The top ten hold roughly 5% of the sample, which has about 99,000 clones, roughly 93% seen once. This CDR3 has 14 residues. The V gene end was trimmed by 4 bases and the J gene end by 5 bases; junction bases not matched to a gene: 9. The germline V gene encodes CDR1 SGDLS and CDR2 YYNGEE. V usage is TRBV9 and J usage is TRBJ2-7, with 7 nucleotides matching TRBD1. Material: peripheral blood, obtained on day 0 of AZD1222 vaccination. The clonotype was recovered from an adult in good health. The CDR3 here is CASSPRTGADEQYF. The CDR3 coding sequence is TGTGCCAGCAGCCCCCGAACAGGGGCGGACGAGCAGTACTTC. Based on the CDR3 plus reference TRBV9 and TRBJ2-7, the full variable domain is DSGVTQTPKHLITATGQRVTLRCSPRSGDLSVYWYQQSLDQGLQFLIQYYNGEERAKGNILERFSAQQFPDLHSELNLSSLELGDSALYFCASSPRTGADEQYFGPGTRLTVT.